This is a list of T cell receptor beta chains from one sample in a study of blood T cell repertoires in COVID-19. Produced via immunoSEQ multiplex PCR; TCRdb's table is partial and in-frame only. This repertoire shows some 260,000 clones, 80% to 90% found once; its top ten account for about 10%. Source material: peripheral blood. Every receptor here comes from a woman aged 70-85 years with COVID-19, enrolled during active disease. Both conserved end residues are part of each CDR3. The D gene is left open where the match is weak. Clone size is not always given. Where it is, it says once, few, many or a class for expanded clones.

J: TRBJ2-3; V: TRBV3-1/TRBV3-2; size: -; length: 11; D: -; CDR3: CASSRADTQYF; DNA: TGTGCCAGCAGCCGGGCCGATACGCAGTATTTT
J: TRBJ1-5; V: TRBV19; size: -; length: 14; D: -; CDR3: CASSIPEADQPQHF; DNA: TGTGCCAGTAGTATCCCCGAGGCTGATCAGCCCCAGCATTTT
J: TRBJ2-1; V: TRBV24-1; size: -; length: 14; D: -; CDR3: CATSDGRSYNEQFF; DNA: TGTGCCACCAGTGATGGGCGCTCCTACAATGAGCAGTTCTTC
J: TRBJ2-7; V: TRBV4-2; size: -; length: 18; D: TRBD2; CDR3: CASSLSDYSGLINYEQYF; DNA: TGTGCCAGCAGCCTAAGTGACTACTCGGGACTAATAAATTACGAGCAGTACTTC
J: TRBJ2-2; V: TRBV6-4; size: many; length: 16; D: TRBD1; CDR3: CASSAGGIANTGELFF; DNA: TGTGCCAGCAGTGCAGGGGGCATCGCGAACACCGGGGAGCTGTTTTTT
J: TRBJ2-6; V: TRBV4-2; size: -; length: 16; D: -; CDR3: CASSQVLGGGANVLTF; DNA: TGTGCCAGCAGCCAAGTTCTGGGAGGCGGGGCCAACGTCCTGACTTTC
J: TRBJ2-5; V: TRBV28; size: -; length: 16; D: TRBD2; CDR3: CASSFRDGRRQETQYF; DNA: TGTGCCAGCAGTTTTCGGGACGGGAGGAGGCAAGAGACCCAGTACTTC
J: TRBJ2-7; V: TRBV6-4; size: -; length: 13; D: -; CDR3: CASSRDTTYEQYF; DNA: TGTGCCAGCAGTAGGGACACCACCTACGAGCAGTACTTC
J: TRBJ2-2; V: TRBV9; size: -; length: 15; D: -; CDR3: CASSVEGLSTGELFF; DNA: TGTGCCAGCAGCGTCGAAGGACTCTCCACCGGGGAGCTGTTTTTT
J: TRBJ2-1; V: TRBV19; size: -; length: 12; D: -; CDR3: CASSTQSHEQFF; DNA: TGTGCCAGTAGTACACAGTCCCATGAGCAGTTCTTC
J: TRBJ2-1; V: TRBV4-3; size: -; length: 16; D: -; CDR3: CASSQATGSSYNEQFF; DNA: TGCGCCAGCAGCCAAGCAACCGGGAGCTCATACAATGAGCAGTTCTTC
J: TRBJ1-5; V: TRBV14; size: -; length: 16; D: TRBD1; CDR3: CASSQEGDRHNQPQHF; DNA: TGTGCCAGCAGCCAAGAAGGGGACAGGCACAATCAGCCCCAGCATTTT
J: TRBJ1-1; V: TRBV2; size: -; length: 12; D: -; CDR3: CASRLGGRVAFF; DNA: TGTGCCAGCAGACTGGGGGGGCGCGTAGCTTTCTTT
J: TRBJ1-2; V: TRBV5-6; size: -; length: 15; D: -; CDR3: CASQMGSGILNGYTF; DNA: TGTGCCAGCCAAATGGGGTCGGGAATCCTGAACGGCTACACCTTC